The next 19 T cell receptor beta chains were all read from a single sample in a study of blood T cell repertoires in COVID-19. The assay was immunoSEQ multiplex PCR, and TCRdb's table has in-frame clones only and misses some. The profile shows around 42,000 clones, more than 80% of them singletons. Input material: peripheral blood. These receptors came from a young man with active or convalescent COVID-19.

V gene TRBV7-9 combines with J gene TRBJ2-3, with D uncertain. This CDR3 contains 14 residues. CDR1 and CDR2 from the germline V gene are SEHNR and FQNEAQ (reference sequence). V shed 5 bases and J shed 2 bases, with 11 bases lying between them. The CDR3 loop reads CASSPRTDTDTQYF. CDR3 bases: TGTGCCAGCAGCCCCCGAACTGACACAGATACGCAGTATTTT.

The chain is built from TRBV19 and TRBJ2-1; possible D gene TRBD1, 6 bases. Germline V lookup: CDR1 LNHDA, CDR2 SQIVND (reference sequence). Trimming took 0 bases from V and 0 from J, leaving 15 bases between them. The CDR3 runs 18 residues. Here the CDR3 reads CASSIETGTLSSYNEQFF. CDR3 nucleotide sequence: TGTGCCAGTAGTATAGAAACAGGGACATTGAGCTCCTACAATGAGCAGTTCTTC.

This rearrangement joins TRBV6-5 to TRBJ1-5, with 7 nucleotides matching TRBD1. CDR3 length: 14 amino acids. CDR1 MNHEY and CDR2 SVGAGI come from the germline V gene. The ends lost 4 bases at V and 7 bases at J; junction bases unmatched: 7. CDR3 sequence reads: CASSSTGDGQPQHF. The DNA of the CDR3 is TGTGCCAGCAGTTCCACAGGGGACGGACAGCCCCAGCATTTT.

This chain links TRBV2 with TRBJ1-4; tentative D call: TRBD1 (6 bases). The CDR3 covers 14 residues. V lost 8 bases and J lost 4, with 14 bases in between. The germline V gene has CDR1 SNHLY and CDR2 FYNNEI. The CDR3 loop reads CASRRQAHNEKLFF. DNA of the CDR3: TGTGCCAGCCGTAGACAGGCCCATAATGAAAAACTGTTTTTT.

V and J are TRBV12-5 and TRBJ1-5, with no clear D. V was pared by 0 bases and J by 0 bases, with 9 bases between. The CDR3 has 16 amino acids. Germline V lookup: CDR1 LGHNT, CDR2 FRNRAP. The chain's CDR3 is CASGLVPDNSNQPQHF. CDR3 DNA: TGTGCTAGTGGTTTGGTACCCGACAATAGCAATCAGCCCCAGCATTTT.

This clone came up once. The genes are TRBV19 and TRBJ2-7; D is possibly TRBD2 (5 bases). This CDR3 has 14 residues. V was shortened by 1 base and J by 3 bases, with 10 bases between the two germline ends. Germline V CDR1 and CDR2: LNHDA, SQIVND (reference sequence). The CDR3 sequence: CASSIGAGDYEQYV. DNA for the CDR3: TGTGCCAGTAGTATAGGAGCCGGGGACTACGAGCAGTACGTC.

V is TRBV5-4 and J is TRBJ2-1; D might be TRBD1 (7 bases). The germline V and J ends were trimmed by 0 bases and 8 bases, with 15 bases remaining between them. Germline lookup yields CDR1 SGHNT and CDR2 YYREEE (reference sequence). The CDR3 totals 15 residues. CDR3 nucleotide sequence: TGTGCCAGCAGCTTGGGGAGGGGGCTTTTGGATGAGCAGTTCTTC. Residues: CASSLGRGLLDEQFF.

This chain uses TRBV20-1 with TRBJ1-3, with 7 bases that match TRBD1. The trim removed 3 bases at V and 0 bases at J, leaving 11 bases unmatched. Germline loops: CDR1 DFQATT, CDR2 SNEGSKA (reference sequence). This CDR3 comprises 17 residues. The CDR3 here is CSASKGPGQSSGNTIYF. CDR3 bases: TGCAGTGCTAGTAAGGGACCGGGACAGAGCTCTGGAAACACCATATATTTT.

This clone was observed a single time. This rearrangement joins TRBV7-3 to TRBJ1-1; TRBD1 might be the D (5 bases). Germline V CDR1 and CDR2: SGHTA, FQGTGA. Trimming left V 5 bases short and J 1 base short, with 8 bases between. The CDR3 runs to 13 residues. CDR3 nucleotide sequence: TGTGCCAGCAGCCAACAGGAGAACACTGAAGCTTTCTTT. This translates into CASSQQENTEAFF. The full variable domain, its missing parts supplied by reference TRBV7-3 and TRBJ1-1, is GAGVSQTPSNKVTEKGKYVELRCDPISGHTALYWYRQSLGQGPEFLIYFQGTGAADDSGLPNDRFFAVRPEGSVSTLKIQRTERGDSAVYLCASSQQENTEAFFGQGTRLTVV.

CDR3 region: CASSQARGRINNEQFF. In nucleotides, the CDR3 is TGCGCCAGCAGCCAGGCACGCGGGAGAATCAACAATGAGCAGTTCTTC. V and J are TRBV4-1 and TRBJ2-1, with 7 bases identical to TRBD2. Unmatched junction bases numbered 10, after V lost 3 bases and J lost 5 bases. The length of the CDR3 is 16 residues. Germline lookup yields CDR1 MGHRA and CDR2 YSYEKL.

The chain uses TRBV11-3 and TRBJ2-3; 12 bases are shared with TRBD2. CDR1 and CDR2 from the germline V gene are SGHNT and YENEEA. The J segment lost 0 bases and the V segment lost 5 bases, leaving 6 bases of the junction unmatched. This CDR3 comprises 17 residues. In DNA, the CDR3 is TGTGCCAGCAGCAAGAGACTAGCGGGGGCTAGCACAGATACGCAGTATTTT. This gives the protein CASSKRLAGASTDTQYF.

The rearrangement uses TRBV19 and TRBJ1-2; TRBD1 matches at 9 bases. Germline lookup yields CDR1 LNHDA and CDR2 SQIVND (reference sequence). V lost 1 base, J lost 8 bases, and 5 bases stayed unmatched. The CDR3 contains 14 residues. CDR3 nucleotide sequence: TGTGCCAGTAGTATAGCTCGGACAGGGGACGGCTACACCTTC. Its protein is CASSIARTGDGYTF.

The chain has TRBV19 and TRBJ1-1; no clear D. Germline V gene lookup returns CDR1 LNHDA and CDR2 SQIVND (reference sequence). V shed 6 bases and J shed 0 bases, with 11 bases lying between them. This CDR3 comprises 14 residues. CDR3: CASRRMAVNTEAFF. Here the CDR3 DNA reads TGTGCCAGTAGGCGTATGGCGGTGAACACTGAAGCTTTCTTT.

V is TRBV5-1 and J is TRBJ2-1; D is perhaps TRBD2 (5 bases). This CDR3 comprises 13 residues. Germline assignment: CDR1 SGHRS and CDR2 YFSETQ. V was trimmed by 0 bases and J by 7 bases, leaving 8 bases between them. DNA for the CDR3: TGCGCCAGCAGCTTGGGACTATTAAATGAGCAGTTCTTC. It yields the protein CASSLGLLNEQFF.

V usage is TRBV27 and J usage is TRBJ1-3; D remains ambiguous. Germline lookup yields CDR1 MNHEY and CDR2 SMNVEV (reference sequence). Trimming removed 5 bases at V and 3 bases at J, with 17 bases between. This CDR3 has 16 amino acids. The CDR3 DNA follows: TGTGCCAGCAGTCCCTCCCCGGGTCGCCTTGGAAACACCATATATTTT. Encoded protein: CASSPSPGRLGNTIYF.

J is TRBJ1-1 and V is TRBV18; TRBD1 matches at 8 bases. This CDR3 has 16 residues. Looked up from germline, CDR1 is KGHSH and CDR2 is LQKENI. After removal of 3 bases from V and 3 bases from J, the junction contained 9 bases not matched to a gene. The CDR3 sequence: CASSPGQVRGYTEAFF. The CDR3 bases are TGTGCCAGCTCACCGGGACAGGTTAGGGGGTACACTGAAGCTTTCTTT.

This chain joins TRBV6-4 and TRBJ2-5, with TRBD1 matching over 9 bases. Unmatched junction bases numbered 13, after V lost 4 bases and J lost 10 bases. Germline loops: CDR1 MRHNA, CDR2 SNTAGT. The CDR3 is made up of 15 amino acids. As DNA, the CDR3 is TGTGCCAGCAGTGTGGGCCTCAGGGACAGGGATATCCAGTACTTC. Amino acid sequence: CASSVGLRDRDIQYF.

The chain recombines TRBV21-1 with TRBJ2-3; the table gives TRBD1 as D, unverified against the DNA. TRBV21-1 is described as a pseudogene. The CDR3 consists of 16 residues. The CDR3 spells CASSCWDRASTDTQYF. In nucleotides, the CDR3 is TGTGCCAGCAGCTGCTGGGACAGGGCTAGCACAGATACGCAGTATTTT.

This chain connects TRBV18 to TRBJ1-3; a possible D gene is TRBD1 (5 bases). Trimming removed 5 bases at V and 1 base at J, with 12 bases between. CDR1 is KGHSH and CDR2 is LQKENI in the germline V gene. The CDR3 totals 15 residues. CDR3 region: CASSSQGQSGNTIYF. The DNA of the CDR3 is TGTGCCAGCTCAAGCCAGGGTCAATCTGGAAACACCATATATTTT.